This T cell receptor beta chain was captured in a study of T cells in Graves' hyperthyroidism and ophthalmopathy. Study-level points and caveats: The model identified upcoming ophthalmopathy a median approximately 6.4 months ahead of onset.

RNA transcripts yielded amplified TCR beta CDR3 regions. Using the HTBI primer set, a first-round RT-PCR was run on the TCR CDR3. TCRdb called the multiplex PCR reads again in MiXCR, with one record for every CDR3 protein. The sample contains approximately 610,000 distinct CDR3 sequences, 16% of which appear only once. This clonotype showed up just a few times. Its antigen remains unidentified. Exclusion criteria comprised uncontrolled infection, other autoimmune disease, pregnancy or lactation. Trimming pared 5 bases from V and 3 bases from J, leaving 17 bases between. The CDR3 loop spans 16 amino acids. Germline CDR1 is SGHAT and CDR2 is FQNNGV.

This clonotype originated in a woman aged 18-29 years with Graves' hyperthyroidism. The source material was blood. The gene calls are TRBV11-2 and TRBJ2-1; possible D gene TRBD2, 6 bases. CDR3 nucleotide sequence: TGTGCCAGCAGCACTCGTTGGCGGGGACTCTACAATGAGCAGTTCTTC. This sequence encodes CASSTRWRGLYNEQFF.